This T cell receptor beta chain emerged from a study of T cell repertoires in cytomegalovirus infection (dated by TCRdb to the late 2010s). At the level of the whole study: Peptide stimulations targeted recently identified HLA-C-restricted CMV epitopes, whose presentation resists viral immunomodulation, together with well-studied HLA-B-restricted epitopes. The HLA type of each donor mattered for the analysis, because public TCR beta signatures pointed to carriage of CMV infection along with the matching HLA type. Study-level results and caveats: In both this cohort and an independent roughly 350-donor cohort, the cumulative frequency of public TCR beta family members distinguished carriers of CMV infection plus the relevant HLA type. The ex vivo response was dominated by HLA-C-restricted CMV-specific TCR beta clonotypes, which also provided the single most frequent clonotype in two of eight donors.

According to the germline V gene, CDR1 reads MDHEN and CDR2 reads SYDVKM. After removal of 5 bases from V and 4 bases from J, the junction retains 6 bases not matched to a gene. Including cysteine and phenylalanine, the CDR3 has 14 amino acids. The DNA shown is the 42-base CDR3, in frame from base 1. Taken with the paper, the label for treatment or condition translates to: in vitro stimulation with specific CMV peptide epitopes to enrich CMV-specific T cells. TCRdb names Illumina HiSeq 1500 as the instrument used. The public reads were reprocessed in TCRdb via fastp at Q25 and MiXCR, keeping in-frame beta chains. Rows are combined by CDR3 protein, so each entry shows the most common genes and DNA. This sample lists some 940,000 distinct CDR3 sequences; around 32% were detected once. The ten biggest clones cover about 14% of the sample. Concerning this clonotype itself: Its specific antigen is unknown. Base qualities are not provided; no much larger clone lies one nucleotide away.

This material consisted of cultured CD8+ T cells from PBMCs, taken from culture after CMV antigen stimulation. The TCR was taken from a human donor in good health (CMV status not recorded). Some clones in this sample may be carry-over from other donors' samples. Recombination joined TRBV28 with TRBJ1-1; TRBD1 fits 8 bases in the junction. The nucleotide sequence is given as TGTGCCAGCAGTGAACAGGGGGGGGCCACTGAAGCTTTCTTT. Translated, this gives CASSEQGGATEAFF.